This T cell receptor beta chain was identified during a study of blood T cell repertoires in COVID-19. Study-level background: Acute and convalescent COVID-19 specimens originated in the United States, Italy and Spain. PBMCs, B-cell-depleted T cells, or T cells provided the cDNA or gDNA that made up the material.

Participant ages covered roughly 18 to 89 years across approximately 25 US areas. The study assigned cohorts using participant-reported clinical history. The method was immunoSEQ multiplex PCR; TCRdb's version includes in-frame clones alone and lacks a portion of them. Here the sample spans a few hundred thousand clones, 80% to 90% being singletons. In this sample, this clone turned up a few times. In germline, CDR1 is SGHAT, CDR2 FQNNGV. The CDR3 extends over 17 amino acids. V was trimmed by 1 base and J by 0 bases, leaving 10 bases between them. The receptor's source is a woman between 35 and 50 years old with acute COVID-19. The chain uses TRBV11-2 and TRBJ2-6, with D possibly matching TRBD1 (6 bases). Sequenced sample: PBMCs or T cells enriched from blood (not recorded which). The DNA for the CDR3 is TGTGCCAGCAGCTTAGGACAGGCGCCCTCTGGGGCCAACGTCCTGACTTTC. Translating gives CASSLGQAPSGANVLTF.